These 28 T cell receptor beta chains were all obtained from the same sample, sequenced in a study of blood T cell repertoires in COVID-19. Generated by immunoSEQ multiplex PCR, the TCRdb table keeps only in-frame clones and is missing some. The sample lists approximately 400,000 clones; more than 70% were seen once. Material: peripheral blood. These receptors all come from a man aged 35-49 years with acute or convalescent COVID-19.

The chain couples TRBV5-4 to TRBJ2-5; TRBD2 is a possible D gene (5 bases). CDR3 length equals 14 residues. The germline V gene encodes CDR1 SGHNT and CDR2 YYREEE (reference sequence). Trimming took off 6 bases at V and 3 bases at J, with 15 bases between the two ends. CDR3 amino acids: CASNKGMEEETQYF. CDR3 nucleotides: TGTGCCAGCAACAAGGGCATGGAGGAAGAGACCCAGTACTTC.

In its sample, this clone was seen once. The CDR3 nucleotides are TGTGCCACCGGGAGCGGGAGCTACAATGAGCAGTTCTTC. Its protein is CATGSGSYNEQFF. The chain combines TRBV24-1 with TRBJ2-1; 8 bases line up with TRBD2. CDR3 length: 13 amino acids. V dropped 9 bases and J dropped 3; count of bases not matched to a gene: 3. Per the germline V gene, CDR1 is KGHDR and CDR2 is SFDVKD.

This clone was recorded a few times. V is TRBV18 and J is TRBJ2-3; 7 bases fit TRBD1. The CDR3 length is 15 residues. V dropped 2 bases and J dropped 0; count of bases not matched to a gene: 2. CDR1 is KGHSH and CDR2 is LQKENI in the germline V gene. Here the CDR3 DNA reads TGTGCCAGCTCACCAAGGACAGGAAGCACAGATACGCAGTATTTT. Its translation: CASSPRTGSTDTQYF.

This clone has just one count. The chain links TRBV5-4 to TRBJ1-2, with 10 nucleotides matching TRBD1. The V segment lost 0 bases and the J segment 8 bases; nucleotides outside the gene matches: 7. Germline V lookup: CDR1 SGHNT, CDR2 YYREEE (reference sequence). The CDR3 runs to 15 residues. As DNA, the CDR3 is TGTGCCAGCAGCTTGGGTTATGGGACAGGGGCCGGCTACACCTTC. This translates into CASSLGYGTGAGYTF.

The chain couples TRBV6-5 to TRBJ2-7; possible D gene TRBD2, 6 bases. Trimming stripped 2 bases from V and 1 base from J, with 12 bases between. This CDR3 has 15 amino acids. The V gene's germline CDR1 is MNHEY and CDR2 SVGAGI. Here the CDR3 reads CASSYGGVSSYEQYF. DNA for the CDR3: TGTGCCAGCAGTTACGGAGGGGTGAGTTCCTACGAGCAGTACTTC.

The chain couples TRBV19 to TRBJ1-6; D is perhaps TRBD1 (6 bases). The ends were cut back, 6 bases at V and 7 bases at J, with 16 bases in the middle. Germline assignment: CDR1 LNHDA and CDR2 SQIVND (reference sequence). CDR3 length equals 15 residues. The CDR3 loop is CASSTQGSVNSPLHF. The CDR3 nucleotides read TGTGCCAGTAGCACACAGGGATCTGTAAATTCACCCCTCCACTTT.

The rearrangement links TRBV7-9 to TRBJ1-2; D might be TRBD1 (5 bases). Germline CDR1 and CDR2: SEHNR and FQNEAQ (reference sequence). The CDR3 runs 14 residues. V lost 2 bases and J lost 8, with 15 bases in between. Here the CDR3 reads CASSLPGMGGGYTF. The CDR3 DNA reads as TGTGCCAGCAGCTTACCCGGGATGGGGGGAGGCTACACCTTC. The complete variable domain, with remaining parts taken from reference TRBV7-9 and TRBJ1-2, reads DTGVSQNPRHKITKRGQNVTFRCDPISEHNRLYWYRQTLGQGPEFLTYFQNEAQLEKSRLLSDRFSAERPKGSFSTLEIQRTEQGDSAMYLCASSLPGMGGGYTFGSGTRLTVV.

V usage is TRBV21-1 and J usage is TRBJ1-2; TRBD1 is the table's D call, not checked against the DNA. TRBV21-1 is termed a pseudogene. The CDR3 runs to 16 residues. CDR3 loop: CASSNRGDRGIHGYTF. For the CDR3, the DNA is TGTGCCAGCAGCAACCGGGGTGACAGGGGGATACATGGCTACACCTTC.

This sequence joins TRBV6-2 or TRBV6-3 and TRBJ1-3; 7 bases align to TRBD1. The CDR3 contains 15 residues. V was pared by 6 bases and J by 0 bases, with 5 bases of the junction left unmatched. Germline loops: CDR1 MNHEY, CDR2 SVGEGT. CDR3 protein: CASSRDSFSGNTIYF. In DNA, the CDR3 is TGTGCCAGCAGCCGGGACAGCTTCTCTGGAAACACCATATATTTT.

The rearrangement uses TRBV7-3 and TRBJ2-3; the D gene is possibly TRBD2 (6 bases). V lost 1 base and J 1 base, leaving 9 bases between the germline ends. The germline V gene has CDR1 SGHTA and CDR2 FQGTGA. This CDR3 is built from 15 residues. The CDR3 is CASSLNPGGTDTQYF. The CDR3 bases are TGTGCCAGCAGCTTAAACCCGGGGGGCACAGATACGCAGTATTTT.

This clone was observed a few times. V gene TRBV9 combines with J gene TRBJ1-3, with TRBD1 matching 9 bases. The CDR3 spans 16 residues. The junction had 9 bases not matched to a gene; V was cut back by 4 bases and J by 4 bases. Germline V CDR1 and CDR2: SGDLS, YYNGEE. DNA of the CDR3: TGTGCCAGCAGCCCCAGGGGACAGGGATCCGGAAACACCATATATTTT. Protein sequence: CASSPRGQGSGNTIYF. Based on the CDR3 plus reference TRBV9 and TRBJ1-3, the full variable domain is DSGVTQTPKHLITATGQRVTLRCSPRSGDLSVYWYQQSLDQGLQFLIQYYNGEERAKGNILERFSAQQFPDLHSELNLSSLELGDSALYFCASSPRGQGSGNTIYFGEGSWLTVV.

V and J are TRBV30 and TRBJ2-3; no reliable D call. The V end lost 0 bases, the J end lost 1 base, and 14 bases lay between the germline ends. The CDR3 sequence is 16 residues long. Germline loops: CDR1 GTSNPN, CDR2 SVGIG (reference sequence). This chain's CDR3 is CAWSVQLGSGTDTQYF. The DNA for the CDR3 is TGTGCCTGGAGTGTACAACTGGGCTCCGGCACAGATACGCAGTATTTT. The full variable domain, in which reference TRBV30 and TRBJ2-3 provide the parts outside the CDR3, is SQTIHQWPATLVQPVGSPLSLECTVEGTSNPNLYWYRQAAGRGLQLLFYSVGIGQISSEVPQNLSASRPQDRQFILSSKKLLLSDSGFYLCAWSVQLGSGTDTQYFGPGTRLTVL.

The rearrangement links TRBV3-1 (or the pseudogene TRBV3-2) to TRBJ2-4; D unresolved. Trimming cost V 0 bases and J 0 bases, with 3 bases left between them. The CDR3 is made up of 14 amino acids. From germline, CDR1 is LGHDT and CDR2 YNNKEL (reference sequence). In DNA form, the CDR3 reads TGTGCCAGCAGCCAAGACCTAGCCAAAAACATTCAGTACTTC. This codes for CASSQDLAKNIQYF.

For the CDR3, the DNA is TGTGCCAGCAGCCAAGCGATGTCTAGCGGATCCTACGAGCAGTACTTC. As protein: CASSQAMSSGSYEQYF. The chain joins TRBV4-2 to TRBJ2-7; 7 bases are shared with TRBD2. Looked up from germline, CDR1 is LGHNA and CDR2 is YNFKEQ. This CDR3 region has 16 residues. Trimming at V came to 1 base and at J to 1 base, leaving 7 bases not matched to a gene.

DNA for the CDR3: TGCAGCGGGACTAGCGAAACCTACGAGCAGTACTTC. It translates to CSGTSETYEQYF. The chain employs TRBV29-1 and TRBJ2-7; the match to TRBD2 covers 9 bases. Looked up from germline, CDR1 is SQVTM and CDR2 is ANQGSEA. The CDR3 consists of 12 residues. V shed 7 bases and J 2 bases; nucleotides not matched to a gene: 3.

The rearrangement uses TRBV5-4 and TRBJ2-3; 12 bases are a match to TRBD2. V lost 5 bases, J lost 0 bases, and 4 bases stayed unmatched. Germline assignment: CDR1 SGHNT and CDR2 YYREEE (reference sequence). The length of the CDR3 is 16 residues. CDR3 residues: CASRQGTSGSTDTQYF. CDR3 bases: TGTGCCAGCAGGCAGGGGACTAGCGGGAGCACAGATACGCAGTATTTT.

The V call is TRBV28, the J call TRBJ1-3; 7 bases map to TRBD1. V shed 6 bases and J 4 bases; nucleotides not matched to a gene: 3. Germline CDR1 reads MDHEN; CDR2 reads SYDVKM. This CDR3 has 13 residues. This CDR3 is CASRRTGGNTIYF. DNA of the CDR3: TGTGCCAGCAGAAGGACAGGAGGAAACACCATATATTTT.

With regard to this clone: At one of its ends the junction is not consistent with the germline gene, which may arise from a read error. The CDR3 reads CASSLRLGSRDYSGNTIYF. The CDR3 DNA is TGCGCCAGTAGCCTAAGACTGGGGAGCAGGGACTACTCTGGAAACACCATATATTTT. This chain links TRBV4-1 with TRBJ1-3; D is possibly TRBD1 (5 bases). The CDR3 runs to 19 residues. Per the germline V gene, CDR1 is MGHRA and CDR2 is YSYEKL.

The chain carries TRBV9 and TRBJ2-2; weak D call: TRBD1 (7 bases). This CDR3 spans 14 amino acids. Germline V gene sequence: CDR1 SGDLS, CDR2 YYNGEE. V lost 3 bases to trimming and J lost 4 bases, with 10 bases between them. In DNA form, the CDR3 reads TGTGCCAGCAGCGCAGGGGGAGGCACCGGGGAGCTGTTTTTT. It is translated as CASSAGGGTGELFF.

The chain couples TRBV6-6 to TRBJ2-2; the D gene is possibly TRBD1 (5 bases). Germline loops: CDR1 MNHNY, CDR2 SVGAGI (reference sequence). The V end lost 8 bases, the J end lost 4 bases, and 14 bases lay between the germline ends. This CDR3 is built from 14 residues. The CDR3 loop reads CASGQGVGTGELFF. In DNA, the CDR3 is TGTGCCAGCGGGCAAGGGGTTGGCACCGGGGAGCTGTTTTTT.

This chain uses TRBV5-4 with TRBJ1-2; D is possibly TRBD1 (5 bases). Trimming removed 4 bases at V and 4 bases at J, with 11 bases between. Germline CDR1 reads SGHNT; CDR2 reads YYREEE (reference sequence). This CDR3 region has 13 residues. The CDR3 coding sequence is TGTGCCAGCAGCCCCCGGGGGACCTATGGCTACACCTTC. Encoded protein: CASSPRGTYGYTF.

The genes are TRBV19 and TRBJ1-5; the match to TRBD1 covers 9 bases. Trimming cost V 6 bases and J 2 bases; bases outside gene matches: 5. Per germline, CDR1 LNHDA and CDR2 SQIVND (reference sequence). This CDR3 spans 15 amino acids. The CDR3 nucleotides read TGTGCCAGTAGCGGCCGGGACAGGGGCAATCAGCCCCAGCATTTT. Residues: CASSGRDRGNQPQHF.

The J gene is TRBJ2-1, the V gene TRBV6-5, with TRBD2 matching over 9 bases. Unmatched junction bases numbered 13, after V lost 7 bases and J lost 9 bases. CDR3 length: 15 amino acids. The germline V gene encodes CDR1 MNHEY and CDR2 SVGAGI. The chain's CDR3 is CASKFERGVFSEQFF. CDR3 bases: TGTGCCAGCAAATTCGAGCGGGGGGTCTTCAGTGAGCAGTTCTTC.

The CDR3 spells CASSPGRSSYNSPLHF. In nucleotides, the CDR3 is TGTGCCAGCAGTCCAGGGCGGAGCTCCTATAATTCACCCCTCCACTTT. This chain links TRBV9 with TRBJ1-6; D perhaps matches TRBD1 (5 bases). Germline CDR1 is SGDLS and CDR2 is YYNGEE. The length of the CDR3 is 16 residues. The V end lost 5 bases, the J end lost 0 bases, and 12 bases lay between the germline ends.

The chain is built from TRBV27 and TRBJ1-5; unclear D gene. The CDR3 is 15 amino acids. With 0 bases removed from V and 7 bases from J, the gap between germline ends came to 13 bases. Looked up from germline, CDR1 is MNHEY and CDR2 is SMNVEV (reference sequence). The CDR3 is CASSLSPNVHQPQHF. In DNA form, the CDR3 reads TGTGCCAGCAGTTTATCGCCAAACGTACACCAGCCCCAGCATTTT.

The gene calls are TRBV14 and TRBJ1-2, with a weak D call TRBD1 (6 bases). The CDR3 is 14 amino acids. The ends were cut back, 4 bases at V and 0 bases at J, with 9 bases in the middle. CDR1 and CDR2 (germline): SGHDN, FVKESK. CDR3 nucleotides: TGTGCCAGCAGCCCAAGGACAGCTAACTATGGCTACACCTTC. Translating gives CASSPRTANYGYTF.

The V gene is TRBV5-4, the J gene TRBJ2-7, with D perhaps matching TRBD1 (5 bases). From germline, CDR1 is SGHNT and CDR2 YYREEE (reference sequence). V was trimmed by 0 bases and J by 3 bases, leaving 19 bases between them. The CDR3 runs 17 residues. The CDR3 spells CASSLGAPVTASYEQYF. CDR3 bases: TGTGCCAGCAGCTTGGGGGCTCCCGTGACAGCTAGCTACGAGCAGTACTTC.

This clone has a single count. The rearrangement joins TRBV6-5 to TRBJ1-1, with D uncertain. The CDR3 totals 14 residues. With 0 bases removed from V and 4 bases from J, the gap between germline ends came to 9 bases. The V gene's germline CDR1 is MNHEY and CDR2 SVGAGI. This chain's CDR3 is CASSYSRGSTEAFF. DNA for the CDR3: TGTGCCAGCAGTTACTCGAGAGGGAGCACTGAAGCTTTCTTT.